Listed here are 24 T cell receptor beta chains from one sample, sequenced in a study of T cell responses to AZD1222 COVID-19 vaccine (dated by TCRdb to about 2021). To prepare the library, the immunoSEQ multiplex PCR assay was applied. TCRdb took this table from immuneACCESS and kept in-frame rearrangements with V and J called. Such tables lack part of the clones; where checked against another copy, unresolved V genes explain under half of the gap, and the rest is unexplained. The sample table shows around 83,000 clones, and 88% are seen once. The ten largest clones take up around 21% of the sample. This specimen's time point label, per the study, means: baseline before first vaccination. The sample was peripheral blood, taken on day 0 of AZD1222 vaccination. The receptors originated from an adult in good health.

This clone showed up just once. The genes are TRBV28 and TRBJ1-1; D perhaps matches TRBD1 (5 bases). The CDR3 is 13 amino acids. Germline V CDR1 and CDR2: MDHEN, SYDVKM. V dropped 3 bases and J dropped 5 bases, with 10 bases sitting between them. The CDR3 sequence: CASSFRESTEAFF. The CDR3 DNA is TGTGCCAGCAGTTTCAGGGAATCGACTGAAGCTTTCTTT.

The chain is built from TRBV9 and TRBJ2-2; possible D gene TRBD1, 6 bases. The ends were cut back, 1 base at V and 7 bases at J, with 8 bases in the middle. The CDR3 totals 13 residues. Germline-derived CDR1 and CDR2 are SGDLS and YYNGEE. Here the CDR3 DNA reads TGTGCCAGCAGCGTATTGGACAGCGGGGAGCTGTTTTTT. This gives the protein CASSVLDSGELFF.

V is TRBV2 and J is TRBJ2-7; D remains ambiguous. The V gene lost 0 bases and the J gene lost 3 bases, with 9 bases spanning the gap. Germline V CDR1 and CDR2: SNHLY, FYNNEI. This CDR3 has 14 residues. For the CDR3, the DNA is TGTGCCAGCAGTGAAGCAGGAGCAAACTACGAGCAGTACTTC. Translating it yields CASSEAGANYEQYF.

In nucleotides, the CDR3 is TGTGCCAGCAGAGGACTAGCCGAAACCGGGGAGCTGTTTTTT. Translated, it gives CASRGLAETGELFF. The chain joins TRBV5-4 to TRBJ2-2; 8 nucleotides match TRBD2. The CDR3 consists of 14 residues. Trimming at V came to 5 bases and at J to 5 bases, leaving 5 bases not matched to a gene. Germline V gene data show CDR1 as SGHNT and CDR2 as YYREEE (reference sequence).

In this sample, this clone turned up once. This chain connects TRBV2 to TRBJ1-3, with a possible D match to TRBD1 (6 bases). Trimming took 4 bases from V and 4 from J, leaving 11 bases between them. The CDR3 length is 14 residues. Germline V gives CDR1 SNHLY, CDR2 FYNNEI. CDR3 in DNA: TGTGCCAGCAGTGGGGCAGGGGTCGGAAACACCATATATTTT. Translating it yields CASSGAGVGNTIYF.

This clone was observed a single time. The chain combines TRBV12-3 or TRBV12-4 with TRBJ2-3, with 11 nucleotides matching TRBD1. V was pared by 1 base and J by 10 bases, with 1 base of the junction left unmatched. The CDR3 has 13 amino acids. The CDR3 is CASSLGTGGPQYF. DNA of the CDR3: TGTGCCAGCAGTTTAGGGACAGGGGGCCCGCAGTATTTT.

This clone was seen a single time. The chain couples TRBV5-1 to TRBJ1-3; the D is unclear. Germline V gene lookup returns CDR1 SGHRS and CDR2 YFSETQ. The CDR3 runs to 14 residues. V lost 2 bases to trimming and J lost 2 bases, with 8 bases between them. CDR3 coding DNA: TGCGCCAGCAGCTTACAGATGCCTGGAAACACCATATATTTT. Its protein is CASSLQMPGNTIYF.

The chain carries TRBV19 and TRBJ1-1; D remains ambiguous. Germline loops: CDR1 LNHDA, CDR2 SQIVND (reference sequence). The ends were cut back, 3 bases at V and 0 bases at J, with 14 bases in the middle. There are 16 residues in the CDR3. The CDR3 sequence is CASSITFSLMNTEAFF. In DNA, the CDR3 is TGTGCCAGTAGTATCACGTTTTCGCTCATGAACACTGAAGCTTTCTTT.

The chain has TRBV19 and TRBJ1-5; 8 nucleotides line up with TRBD1. Trimming cost V 9 bases and J 5 bases; bases outside gene matches: 6. CDR1 is LNHDA and CDR2 is SQIVND in the germline V gene (reference sequence). This CDR3 has 13 amino acids. The chain's CDR3 is CASGQGAYQPQHF. CDR3 nucleotide sequence: TGTGCCAGCGGCCAGGGGGCATATCAGCCCCAGCATTTT. Full variable domain (outside the CDR3, taken from reference TRBV19 and TRBJ1-5): DGGITQSPKYLFRKEGQNVTLSCEQNLNHDAMYWYRQDPGQGLRLIYYSQIVNDFQKGDIAEGYSVSREKKESFPLTVTSAQKNPTAFYLCASGQGAYQPQHFGDGTRLSIL.

This chain connects TRBV5-6 to TRBJ2-2, with 10 bases fitting TRBD2. This CDR3 is built from 16 residues. Germline values: CDR1 SGHDT, CDR2 YYEEEE. J gave up 3 bases and V 3 bases, and 5 bases lay outside the gene matches. CDR3 protein: CASSSLAGGYTGELFF. The CDR3 nucleotides read TGTGCCAGCAGCTCCTTAGCGGGAGGTTACACCGGGGAGCTGTTTTTT.

The chain has TRBV12-3 or TRBV12-4 and TRBJ2-4; D is ambiguous. CDR3 length: 11 residues. V was cut by 3 bases and J by 7 bases, with 4 bases left in between. CDR3 sequence reads: CASSLINIQYF. The DNA of the CDR3 is TGTGCCAGCAGTTTGATTAACATTCAGTACTTC.

This chain joins TRBV7-2 and TRBJ1-1; a weak D match, TRBD1 (5 bases). Germline CDR1 and CDR2: SGHTA and FQGNSA. This CDR3 is 15 amino acids long. V gave up 5 bases and J gave up 5 bases, with 18 bases separating them. As DNA, the CDR3 is TGTGCCAGCAGCCTGGGACTGGGACGGAGGACTGAAGCTTTCTTT. Translating gives CASSLGLGRRTEAFF.

This chain links TRBV5-6 with TRBJ2-1, with 9 bases aligning to TRBD1. The CDR3 covers 15 residues. CDR1 is SGHDT, CDR2 YYEEEE, per germline. V trimming: 0 bases; J trimming: 4 bases; junction bases outside the gene matches: 2. This CDR3 is CASSLGDREYNEQFF. The CDR3 bases are TGTGCCAGCAGCTTGGGGGACAGGGAGTACAATGAGCAGTTCTTC. The full variable domain, completed using reference TRBV5-6 and TRBJ2-1, is DAGVTQSPTHLIKTRGQQVTLRCSPKSGHDTVSWYQQALGQGPQFIFQYYEEEERQRGNFPDRFSGHQFPNYSSELNVNALLLGDSALYLCASSLGDREYNEQFFGPGTRLTVL.

The chain uses TRBV7-9 and TRBJ1-2; 10 bases map to TRBD1. V was pared by 5 bases and J by 7 bases, with 4 bases of the junction left unmatched. From germline, CDR1 is SEHNR and CDR2 FQNEAQ (reference sequence). The CDR3 length is 13 residues. The CDR3 spells CASSHDRGLGYTF. CDR3 nucleotides: TGTGCCAGCAGCCACGACAGGGGGCTTGGCTACACCTTC.

This chain links TRBV7-2 with TRBJ2-7; D may be TRBD2 (7 bases). V gave up 4 bases and J gave up 5 bases, with 21 bases separating them. The CDR3 is 16 residues long. Germline-derived CDR1 and CDR2 are SGHTA and FQGNSA. The CDR3 reads CASSSPGGAIRDEQYF. As DNA, the CDR3 is TGTGCCAGCAGCTCCCCTGGGGGGGCAATTCGGGACGAGCAGTACTTC. Drawing the rest from reference TRBV7-2 and TRBJ2-7, the complete variable domain is GAGVSQSPSNKVTEKGKDVELRCDPISGHTALYWYRQSLGQGLEFLIYFQGNSAPDKSGLPSDRFSAERTGGSVSTLTIQRTQQEDSAVYLCASSSPGGAIRDEQYFGPGTRLTVT.

This chain joins TRBV4-2 and TRBJ2-2; D possibly corresponds to TRBD2 (7 bases). The CDR3 runs 14 residues. Germline V gene data show CDR1 as LGHNA and CDR2 as YNFKEQ. The V end was cut by 7 bases, the J end by 4 bases, with 13 bases between. The CDR3 sequence is CASNKGGFTGELFF. The CDR3 DNA sequence: TGTGCCAGCAACAAGGGGGGGTTCACCGGGGAGCTGTTTTTT.

The gene calls are TRBV2 and TRBJ1-5, with D possibly matching TRBD1 (6 bases). CDR1 is SNHLY and CDR2 is FYNNEI in the germline V gene. V was clipped by 7 bases and J by 2 bases, with 12 bases between them. The CDR3 is 14 residues long. The CDR3 loop reads CASNDRQGNQPQHF. CDR3 nucleotides: TGTGCCAGCAACGACAGGCAGGGCAATCAGCCCCAGCATTTT. The whole variable domain, filled in from reference TRBV2 and TRBJ1-5, reads EPEVTQTPSHQVTQMGQEVILRCVPISNHLYFYWYRQILGQKVEFLVSFYNNEISEKSEIFDDQFSVERPDGSNFTLKIRSTKLEDSAMYFCASNDRQGNQPQHFGDGTRLSIL.

J is TRBJ1-1 and V is TRBV7-3; possible D gene TRBD1, 5 bases. The V end was cut by 6 bases, the J end by 0 bases, with 8 bases between. Looked up from germline, CDR1 is SGHTA and CDR2 is FQGTGA. The CDR3 loop spans 13 amino acids. The CDR3 DNA sequence: TGTGCCAGCAGGCAGGGCTTGAACACTGAAGCTTTCTTT. It encodes CASRQGLNTEAFF.

The chain employs TRBV12-3 or TRBV12-4 and TRBJ1-1, with D possibly TRBD1 on 5 matching bases. The CDR3 length is 13 residues. The V end was cut by 3 bases, the J end by 7 bases, with 12 bases between. CDR3 residues: CASSLKTGLEAFF. CDR3 coding DNA: TGTGCCAGCAGTTTGAAAACAGGCCTTGAAGCTTTCTTT.

This clone was seen a single time. This chain links TRBV19 with TRBJ1-4; tentative D call: TRBD1 (5 bases). This CDR3 is 16 amino acids long. In germline, CDR1 is LNHDA, CDR2 SQIVND (reference sequence). The V and J ends lost 3 bases and 4 bases respectively, with 15 bases between them. Here the CDR3 reads CASSIKRWTSNEKLFF. The CDR3 region has the DNA TGTGCCAGTAGTATTAAAAGGTGGACAAGTAATGAAAAACTGTTTTTT.

The V gene is TRBV2, the J gene TRBJ2-5; the D gene is possibly TRBD2 (6 bases). The CDR3 consists of 12 residues. From germline, CDR1 is SNHLY and CDR2 FYNNEI. V was clipped by 7 bases and J by 4 bases, with 10 bases between them. The CDR3: CASIGGVETQYF. The CDR3 DNA follows: TGTGCCAGCATCGGAGGGGTAGAGACCCAGTACTTC.

This clone was seen just once. The V gene is TRBV28, the J gene TRBJ1-1; 12 bases fit TRBD1. This CDR3 region has 19 residues. V lost 8 bases, J lost 5 bases, and 21 bases stayed unmatched. From germline, CDR1 is MDHEN and CDR2 SYDVKM. The CDR3, as DNA: TGTGCCAGCCGTATTCTGACCGGGACAGGGGGCGTTTTGTTGACTGAAGCTTTCTTT. Its protein is CASRILTGTGGVLLTEAFF.

V gene TRBV19 combines with J gene TRBJ2-1, with TRBD2 as a possible D gene (5 bases). The germline V and J ends were trimmed by 6 bases and 0 bases, with 12 bases remaining between them. The CDR3 runs to 15 residues. CDR1 is LNHDA and CDR2 is SQIVND in the germline V gene (reference sequence). The CDR3 bases are TGTGCCAGTAGCCCGGGTAGCGCCTCCTACAATGAGCAGTTCTTC. It codes for CASSPGSASYNEQFF.

The chain links TRBV5-1 to TRBJ2-1; D is perhaps TRBD1 or TRBD2 (5 bases each). Germline loops: CDR1 SGHRS, CDR2 YFSETQ. V was cut by 0 bases and J by 0 bases, with 7 bases left in between. The CDR3 has 15 residues. The CDR3 region has the DNA TGCGCCAGCAGCTTGGTGAGGGGCTCCTACAATGAGCAGTTCTTC. This codes for CASSLVRGSYNEQFF.